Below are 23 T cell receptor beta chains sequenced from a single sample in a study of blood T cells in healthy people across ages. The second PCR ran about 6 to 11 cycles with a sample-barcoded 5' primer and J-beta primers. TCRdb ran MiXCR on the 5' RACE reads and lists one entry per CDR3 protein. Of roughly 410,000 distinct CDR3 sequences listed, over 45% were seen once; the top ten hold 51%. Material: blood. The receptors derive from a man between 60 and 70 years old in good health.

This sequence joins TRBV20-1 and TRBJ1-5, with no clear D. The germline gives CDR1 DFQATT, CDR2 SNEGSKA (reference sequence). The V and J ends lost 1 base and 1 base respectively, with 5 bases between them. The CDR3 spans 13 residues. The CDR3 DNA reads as TGCAGTGCTAGAGGGACGAGCAATCAGCCCCAGCATTTT. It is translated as CSARGTSNQPQHF.

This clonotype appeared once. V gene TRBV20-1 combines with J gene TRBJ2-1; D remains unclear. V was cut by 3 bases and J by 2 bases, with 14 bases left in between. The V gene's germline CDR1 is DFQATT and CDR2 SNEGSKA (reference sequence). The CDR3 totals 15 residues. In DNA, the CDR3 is TGCAGTGCTAGGGCCCCTTCGTCACCCTACAATGAGCAGTTCTTC. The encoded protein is CSARAPSSPYNEQFF.

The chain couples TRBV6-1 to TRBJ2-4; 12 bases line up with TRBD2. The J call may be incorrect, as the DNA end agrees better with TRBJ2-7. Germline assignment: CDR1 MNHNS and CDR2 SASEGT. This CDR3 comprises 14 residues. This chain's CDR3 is CASSASGRVDEQYF. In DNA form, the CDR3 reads TGTGCCAGCAGTGCTAGCGGGAGGGTCGACGAGCAGTACTTC.

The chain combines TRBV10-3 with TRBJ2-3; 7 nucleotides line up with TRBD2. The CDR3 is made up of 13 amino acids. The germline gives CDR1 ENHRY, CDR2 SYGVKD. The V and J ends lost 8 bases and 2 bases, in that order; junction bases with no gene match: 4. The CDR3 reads CAIDSGVTDTQYF. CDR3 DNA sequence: TGTGCCATCGACAGCGGGGTCACAGATACGCAGTATTTT.

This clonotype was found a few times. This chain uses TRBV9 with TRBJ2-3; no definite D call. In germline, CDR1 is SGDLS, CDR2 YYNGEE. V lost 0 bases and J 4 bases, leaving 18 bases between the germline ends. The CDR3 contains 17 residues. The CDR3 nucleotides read TGTGCCAGCAGCGTAGAAATAGCCCGAAACGTCCCAGATACGCAGTATTTT. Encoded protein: CASSVEIARNVPDTQYF.

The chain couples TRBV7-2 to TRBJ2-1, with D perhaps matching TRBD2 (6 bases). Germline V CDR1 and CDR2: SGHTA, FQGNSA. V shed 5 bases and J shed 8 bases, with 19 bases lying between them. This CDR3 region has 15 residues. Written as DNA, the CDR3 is TGTGCCAGCAGCCGAGATCGACTAGGTGTCGATGAGCAGTTCTTC. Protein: CASSRDRLGVDEQFF. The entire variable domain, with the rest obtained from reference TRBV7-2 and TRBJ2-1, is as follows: GAGVSQSPSNKVTEKGKDVELRCDPISGHTALYWYRQSLGQGLEFLIYFQGNSAPDKSGLPSDRFSAERTGGSVSTLTIQRTQQEDSAVYLCASSRDRLGVDEQFFGPGTRLTVL.

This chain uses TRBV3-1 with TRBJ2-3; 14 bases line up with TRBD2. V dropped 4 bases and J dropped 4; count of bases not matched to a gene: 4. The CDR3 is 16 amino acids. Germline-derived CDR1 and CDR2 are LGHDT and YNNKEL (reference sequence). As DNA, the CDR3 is TGTGCCAGCAGCCGAGAGACTAGCGGGGGGGCAGATACGCAGTATTTT. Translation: CASSRETSGGADTQYF.

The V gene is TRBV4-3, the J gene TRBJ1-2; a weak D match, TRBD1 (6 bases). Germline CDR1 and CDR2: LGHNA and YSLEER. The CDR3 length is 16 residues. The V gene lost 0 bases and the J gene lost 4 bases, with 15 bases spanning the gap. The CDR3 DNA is TGCGCCAGCAGCCAAGAAATCTACAGGGACGGCTATGGCTACACCTTC. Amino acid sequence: CASSQEIYRDGYGYTF.

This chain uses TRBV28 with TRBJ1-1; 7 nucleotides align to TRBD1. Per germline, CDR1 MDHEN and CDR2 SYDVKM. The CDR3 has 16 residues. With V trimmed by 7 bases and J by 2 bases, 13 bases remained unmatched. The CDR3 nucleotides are TGTGCCAGCATCACACTCACGACAGGGTATAACACTGAAGCTTTCTTT. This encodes CASITLTTGYNTEAFF.

The CDR3 nucleotides are TGTGCCAGCAGCCTCCTAGTTGGGGCGAATACTGAAGCTTTCTTT. Encoded protein: CASSLLVGANTEAFF. V gene TRBV5-5 combines with J gene TRBJ1-1, with D maybe TRBD1 (5 bases). V was pared by 4 bases and J by 5 bases, with 18 bases between. Germline V CDR1 and CDR2: SGHKS, YYEKEE (reference sequence). CDR3 length: 15 residues.

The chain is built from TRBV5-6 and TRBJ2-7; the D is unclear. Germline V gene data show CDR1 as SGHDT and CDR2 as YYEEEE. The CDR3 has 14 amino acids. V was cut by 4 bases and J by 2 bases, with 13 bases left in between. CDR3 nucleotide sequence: TGTGCCAGCAGCAGACCGGGCCTTACCTACGAGCAGTACTTC. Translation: CASSRPGLTYEQYF.

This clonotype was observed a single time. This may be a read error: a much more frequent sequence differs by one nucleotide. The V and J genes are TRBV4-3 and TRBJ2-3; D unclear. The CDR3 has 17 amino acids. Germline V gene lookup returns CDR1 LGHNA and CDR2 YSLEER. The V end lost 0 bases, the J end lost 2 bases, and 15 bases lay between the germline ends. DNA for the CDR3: TGCGCCAGCAGCCAAGAGGACCCGCGGATACACACAGATACGCAGTATTTT. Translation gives CASSQEDPRIHTDTQYF.

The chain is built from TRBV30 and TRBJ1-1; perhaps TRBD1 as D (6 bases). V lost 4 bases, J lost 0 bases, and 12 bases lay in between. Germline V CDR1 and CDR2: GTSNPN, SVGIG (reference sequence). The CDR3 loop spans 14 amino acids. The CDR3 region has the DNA TGTGCCTGGAACCCCGGGACACTGAACACTGAAGCTTTCTTT. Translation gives CAWNPGTLNTEAFF.

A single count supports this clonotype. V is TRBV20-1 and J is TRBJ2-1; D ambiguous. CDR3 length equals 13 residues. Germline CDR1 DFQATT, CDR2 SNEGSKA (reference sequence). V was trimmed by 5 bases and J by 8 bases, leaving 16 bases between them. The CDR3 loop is CSAPGPSSHEQFF. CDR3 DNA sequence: TGCAGTGCTCCCGGACCCTCTAGTCATGAGCAGTTCTTC.

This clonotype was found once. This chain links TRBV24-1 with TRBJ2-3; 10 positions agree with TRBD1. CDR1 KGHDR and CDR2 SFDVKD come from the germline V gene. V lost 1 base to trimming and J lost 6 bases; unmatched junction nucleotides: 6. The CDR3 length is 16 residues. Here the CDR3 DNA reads TGTGCCACCAGTGATTTAGGGACAGGGGAAAGGGATACGCAGTATTTT. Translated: CATSDLGTGERDTQYF.

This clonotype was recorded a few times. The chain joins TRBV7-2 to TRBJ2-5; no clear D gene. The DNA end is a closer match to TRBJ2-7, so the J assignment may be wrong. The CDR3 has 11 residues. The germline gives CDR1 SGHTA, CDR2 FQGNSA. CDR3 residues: CASSLFSEQYF. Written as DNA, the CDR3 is TGTGCCAGCAGCTTATTCAGCGAGCAGTACTTC.

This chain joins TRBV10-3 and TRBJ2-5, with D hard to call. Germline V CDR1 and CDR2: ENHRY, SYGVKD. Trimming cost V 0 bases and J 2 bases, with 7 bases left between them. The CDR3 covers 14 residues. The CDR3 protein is CAISESDGQETQYF. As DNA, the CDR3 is TGTGCCATCAGTGAGTCGGACGGACAAGAGACCCAGTACTTC.

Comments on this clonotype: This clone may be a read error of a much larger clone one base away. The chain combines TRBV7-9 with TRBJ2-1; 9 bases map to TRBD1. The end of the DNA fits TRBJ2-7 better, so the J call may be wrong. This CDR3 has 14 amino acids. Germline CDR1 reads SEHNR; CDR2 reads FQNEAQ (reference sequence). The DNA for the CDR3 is TGTGCCAGCAAGGGGGACAGGGATTACAATGAGCAGTACTTC. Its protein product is CASKGDRDYNEQYF.

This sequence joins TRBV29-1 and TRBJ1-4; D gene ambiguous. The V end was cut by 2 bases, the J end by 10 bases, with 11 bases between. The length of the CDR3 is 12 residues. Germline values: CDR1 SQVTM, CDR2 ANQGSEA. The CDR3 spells CSVEIMGGKLFF. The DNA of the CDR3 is TGCAGCGTTGAAATTATGGGAGGAAAACTGTTTTTT.

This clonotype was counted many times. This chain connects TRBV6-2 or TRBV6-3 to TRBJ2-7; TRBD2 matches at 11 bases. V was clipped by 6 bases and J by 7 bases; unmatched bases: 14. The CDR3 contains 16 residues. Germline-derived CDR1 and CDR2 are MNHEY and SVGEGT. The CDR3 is CASSARLTSGSGEQYF. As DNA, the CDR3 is TGTGCCAGCAGCGCCCGCCTTACTAGCGGGAGTGGGGAGCAGTACTTC.

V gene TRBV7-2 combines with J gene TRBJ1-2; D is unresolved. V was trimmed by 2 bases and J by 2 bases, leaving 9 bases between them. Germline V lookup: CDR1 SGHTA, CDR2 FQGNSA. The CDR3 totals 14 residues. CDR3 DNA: TGTGCCAGCAGCTTATCAGCGGGAAACTATGGCTACACCTTC. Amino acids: CASSLSAGNYGYTF.

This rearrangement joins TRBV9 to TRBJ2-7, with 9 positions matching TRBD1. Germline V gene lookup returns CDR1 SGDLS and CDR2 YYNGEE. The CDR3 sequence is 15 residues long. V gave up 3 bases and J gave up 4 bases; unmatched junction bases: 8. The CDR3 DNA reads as TGTGCCAGCAGCGCCAACACAGGGGGCGGGTACGAGCAGTACTTC. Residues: CASSANTGGGYEQYF.

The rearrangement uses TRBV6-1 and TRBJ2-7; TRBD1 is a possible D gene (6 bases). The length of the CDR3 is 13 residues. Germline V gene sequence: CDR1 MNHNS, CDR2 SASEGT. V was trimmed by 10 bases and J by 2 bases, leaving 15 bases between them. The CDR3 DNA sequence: TGTGCCATCAGGGAAGACAGGACCTACGAGCAGTACTTC. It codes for CAIREDRTYEQYF.